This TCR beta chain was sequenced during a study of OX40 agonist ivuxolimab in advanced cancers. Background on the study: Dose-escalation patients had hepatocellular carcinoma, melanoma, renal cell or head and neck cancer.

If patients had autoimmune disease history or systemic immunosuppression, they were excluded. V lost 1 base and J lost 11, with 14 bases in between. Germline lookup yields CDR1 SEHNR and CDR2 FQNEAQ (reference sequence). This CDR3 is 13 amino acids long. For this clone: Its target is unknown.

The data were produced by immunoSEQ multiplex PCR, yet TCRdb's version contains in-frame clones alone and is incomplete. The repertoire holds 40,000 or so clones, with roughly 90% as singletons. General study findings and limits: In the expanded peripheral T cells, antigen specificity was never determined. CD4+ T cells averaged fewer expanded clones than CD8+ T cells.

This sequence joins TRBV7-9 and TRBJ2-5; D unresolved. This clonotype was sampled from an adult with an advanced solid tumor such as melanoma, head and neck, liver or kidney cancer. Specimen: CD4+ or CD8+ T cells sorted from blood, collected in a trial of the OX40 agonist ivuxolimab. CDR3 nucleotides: TGTGCCAGCAGCTTAGGGGTACCCCAGCTTCAGTACTTC. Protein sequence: CASSLGVPQLQYF.